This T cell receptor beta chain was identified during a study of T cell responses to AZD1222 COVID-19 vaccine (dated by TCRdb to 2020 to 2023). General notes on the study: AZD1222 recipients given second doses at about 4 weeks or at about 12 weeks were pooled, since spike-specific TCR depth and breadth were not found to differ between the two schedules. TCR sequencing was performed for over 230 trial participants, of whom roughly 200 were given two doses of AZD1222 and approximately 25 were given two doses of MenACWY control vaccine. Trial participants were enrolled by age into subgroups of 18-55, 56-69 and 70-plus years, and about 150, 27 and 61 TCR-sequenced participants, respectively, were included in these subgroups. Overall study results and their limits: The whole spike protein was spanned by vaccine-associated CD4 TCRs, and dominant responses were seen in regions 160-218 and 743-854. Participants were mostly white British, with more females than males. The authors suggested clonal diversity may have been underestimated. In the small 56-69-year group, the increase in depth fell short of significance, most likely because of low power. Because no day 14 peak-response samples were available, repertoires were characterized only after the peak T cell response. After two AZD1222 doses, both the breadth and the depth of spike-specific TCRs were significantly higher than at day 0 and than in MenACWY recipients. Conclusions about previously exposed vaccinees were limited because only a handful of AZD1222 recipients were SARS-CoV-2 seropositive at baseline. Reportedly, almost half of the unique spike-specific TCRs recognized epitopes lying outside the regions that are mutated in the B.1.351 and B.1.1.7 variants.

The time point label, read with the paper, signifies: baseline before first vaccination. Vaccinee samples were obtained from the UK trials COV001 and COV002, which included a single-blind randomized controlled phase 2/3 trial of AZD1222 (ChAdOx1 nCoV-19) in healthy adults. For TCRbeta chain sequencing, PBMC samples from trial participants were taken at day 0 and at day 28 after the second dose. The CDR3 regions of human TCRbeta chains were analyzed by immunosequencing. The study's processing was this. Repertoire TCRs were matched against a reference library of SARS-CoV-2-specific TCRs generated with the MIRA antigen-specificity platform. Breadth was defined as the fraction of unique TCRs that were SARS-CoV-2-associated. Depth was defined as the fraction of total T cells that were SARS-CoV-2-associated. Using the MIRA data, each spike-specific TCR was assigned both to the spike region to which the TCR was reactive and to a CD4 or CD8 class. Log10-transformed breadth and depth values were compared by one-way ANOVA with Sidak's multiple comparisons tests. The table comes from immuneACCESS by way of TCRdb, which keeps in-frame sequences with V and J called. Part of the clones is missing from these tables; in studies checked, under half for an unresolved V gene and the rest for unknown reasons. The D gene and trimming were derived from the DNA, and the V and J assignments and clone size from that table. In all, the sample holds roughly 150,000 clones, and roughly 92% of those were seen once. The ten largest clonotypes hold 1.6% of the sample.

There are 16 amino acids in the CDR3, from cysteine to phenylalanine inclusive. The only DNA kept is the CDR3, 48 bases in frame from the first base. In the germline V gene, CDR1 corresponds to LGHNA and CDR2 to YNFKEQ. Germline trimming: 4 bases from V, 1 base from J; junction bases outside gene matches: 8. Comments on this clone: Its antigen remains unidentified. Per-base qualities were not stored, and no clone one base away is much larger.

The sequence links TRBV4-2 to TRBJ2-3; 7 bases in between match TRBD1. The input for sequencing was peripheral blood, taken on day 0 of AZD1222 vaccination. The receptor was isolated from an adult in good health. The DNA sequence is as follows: TGTGCCAGCAGCCTACAGGGGCGCGGAGGCACAGATACGCAGTATTTT. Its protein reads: CASSLQGRGGTDTQYF.